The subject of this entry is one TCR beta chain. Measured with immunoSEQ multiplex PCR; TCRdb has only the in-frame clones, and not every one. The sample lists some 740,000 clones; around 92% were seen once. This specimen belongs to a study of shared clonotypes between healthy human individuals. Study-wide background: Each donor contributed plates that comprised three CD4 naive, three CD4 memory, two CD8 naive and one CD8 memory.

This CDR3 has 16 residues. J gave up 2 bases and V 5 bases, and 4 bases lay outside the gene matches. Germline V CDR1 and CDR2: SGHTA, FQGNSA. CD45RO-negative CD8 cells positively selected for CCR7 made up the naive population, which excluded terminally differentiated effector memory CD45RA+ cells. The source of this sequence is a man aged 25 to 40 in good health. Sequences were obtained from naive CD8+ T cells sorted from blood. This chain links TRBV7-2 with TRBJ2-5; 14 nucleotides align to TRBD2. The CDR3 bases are TGTGCCAGCAGCGAGGGACTAGCGGGAGCTCAAGAGACCCAGTACTTC. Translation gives CASSEGLAGAQETQYF.